The source of this T cell receptor (beta chain) is a study of siplizumab effects on memory and regulatory T cells. The CDR3 covers 14 residues. CDR1 and CDR2 from the germline V gene are SGHTA and FQGNSA. The J segment lost 5 bases and the V segment lost 3 bases, leaving 5 bases of the junction unmatched. Profiled with immunoSEQ multiplex PCR; TCRdb holds only in-frame clones, not every one. The sample contains about 120,000 clones, around 94% of which appear only once. Specimen: non-Treg CD4+ T cells sorted from blood. The chain combines TRBV7-2 with TRBJ2-5; 8 bases are shared with TRBD1. This TCR came from a human donor in good health. The CDR3 nucleotides are TGTGCCAGCAGCTTCGGACAGGGACGGGAGACCCAGTACTTC. Translating gives CASSFGQGRETQYF. Together with reference TRBV7-2 and TRBJ2-5, the CDR3 gives the full variable domain: GAGVSQSPSNKVTEKGKDVELRCDPISGHTALYWYRQSLGQGLEFLIYFQGNSAPDKSGLPSDRFSAERTGGSVSTLTIQRTQQEDSAVYLCASSFGQGRETQYFGPGTRLLVL.